Listed here are 3 T cell receptor beta chains from one sample, sequenced in a study of T-cell reconstitution after alpha-beta-depleted transplantation in children. Construction of the TCRbeta library involved unique molecular identifiers. Each CDR3 protein gets one entry after TCRdb re-called the PCR reads with MiXCR. This sample has about 360,000 distinct CDR3 sequences, with roughly 13% found just once. The sequences come from PBMCs, collected from the stem cell graft. The receptors here all came from a human donor who donated a stem cell graft to a child with Fanconi anemia.

This clonotype occurred many times. The rearrangement links TRBV10-3 to TRBJ2-5; no firm D call. CDR1 and CDR2 from the germline V gene are ENHRY and SYGVKD. This CDR3 has 15 residues. V lost 4 bases to trimming and J lost 3 bases, with 15 bases between them. The CDR3 here is CAISGRKAGEETQYF. The DNA for the CDR3 is TGTGCCATCAGTGGGAGAAAAGCTGGGGAAGAGACCCAGTACTTC.

The rearrangement uses TRBV20-1 and TRBJ1-2; tentative D call: TRBD1 (6 bases). The germline V gene encodes CDR1 DFQATT and CDR2 SNEGSKA (reference sequence). The CDR3 loop spans 17 amino acids. Trimming stripped 0 bases from V and 1 base from J, with 18 bases between. CDR3 protein: CSARDGAGHTFNYGYTF. The DNA for the CDR3 is TGCAGTGCTAGAGATGGGGCGGGACATACCTTTAACTATGGCTACACCTTC.

This clonotype was recorded a few times. The gene calls are TRBV12-3 or TRBV12-4 and TRBJ2-5; TRBD2 aligns across 7 bases. This CDR3 contains 14 residues. V was pared by 3 bases and J by 4 bases, with 5 bases of the junction left unmatched. The CDR3 DNA sequence: TGTGCCAGCAGTTTTCGCGGGGGAGCAGAGACCCAGTACTTC. Translation: CASSFRGGAETQYF.